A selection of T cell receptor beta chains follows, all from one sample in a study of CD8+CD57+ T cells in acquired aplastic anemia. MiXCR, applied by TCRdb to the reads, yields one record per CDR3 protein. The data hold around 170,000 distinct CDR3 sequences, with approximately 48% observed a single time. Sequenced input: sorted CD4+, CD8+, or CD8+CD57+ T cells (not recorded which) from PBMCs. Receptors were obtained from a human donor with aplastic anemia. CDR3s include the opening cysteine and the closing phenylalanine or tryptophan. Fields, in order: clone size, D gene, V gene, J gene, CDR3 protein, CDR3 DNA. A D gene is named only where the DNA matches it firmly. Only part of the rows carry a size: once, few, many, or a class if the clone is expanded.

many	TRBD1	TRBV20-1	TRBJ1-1	CSASVPGQGPEAFF	TGCAGTGCTAGCGTCCCGGGACAGGGCCCTGAAGCTTTCTTT
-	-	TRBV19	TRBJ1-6	CASSTDAWPSSPLHF	TGTGCCAGTAGTACCGACGCGTGGCCTAGTTCACCCCTCCACTTT
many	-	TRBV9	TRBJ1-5	CASSGGTSHQPQHF	TGTGCCAGCAGCGGGGGGACATCACATCAGCCCCAGCATTTT
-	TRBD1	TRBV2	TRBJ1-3	CASSGTGVGNTIYF	TGTGCCAGCAGTGGGACAGGGGTTGGAAACACCATATATTTT
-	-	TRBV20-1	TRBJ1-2	CSAGPGYGGYTF	TGCAGTGCCGGGCCAGGGTACGGGGGCTACACCTTC
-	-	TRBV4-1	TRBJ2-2	CASSQVLANTGELFF	TGCGCCAGCAGCCAAGTACTAGCGAACACCGGGGAGCTGTTTTTT
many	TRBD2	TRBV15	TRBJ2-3	CATSRTGTSGRNTQYF	TGTGCCACCAGCAGGACCGGGACTAGCGGGAGAAATACGCAGTATTTT
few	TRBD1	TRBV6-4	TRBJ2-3	CASSGTGGGTDTQYF	TGTGCCAGCAGCGGTACAGGGGGAGGCACAGATACGCAGTATTTT
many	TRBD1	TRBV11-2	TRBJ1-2	CASSLGQGRVGYTF	TGTGCCAGCAGCTTAGGACAGGGGAGAGTTGGCTACACCTTC
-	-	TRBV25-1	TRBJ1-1	CVPEGGRDTEAFF	TGTGTACCGGAGGGGGGTAGGGACACTGAAGCTTTCTTT
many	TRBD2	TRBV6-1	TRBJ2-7	CASKIKAGGVTEQYF	TGTGCCAGCAAAATTAAAGCGGGAGGGGTGACCGAGCAGTACTTC
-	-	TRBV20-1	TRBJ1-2	CSARMRGGYTF	TGCAGTGCTCGTATGAGGGGTGGCTACACCTTC
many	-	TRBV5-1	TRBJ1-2	CASSLERVQGYTF	TGCGCCAGCAGCTTGGAGAGGGTACAAGGCTACACCTTC
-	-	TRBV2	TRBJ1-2	CASSVRTLNYGYTF	TGTGCCAGCAGTGTTCGGACACTAAACTATGGCTACACCTTC
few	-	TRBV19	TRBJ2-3	CASSRTRRDTQYF	TGTGCCAGTAGTCGCACTAGGAGGGATACGCAGTATTTT
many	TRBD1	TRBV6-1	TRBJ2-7	CASSQGQGMGEQYF	TGTGCCAGCAGCCAGGGACAGGGAATGGGGGAGCAGTACTTC
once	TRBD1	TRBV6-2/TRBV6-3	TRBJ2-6	CASSYPRDRDLSGANVLTF	TGTGCCAGCAGTTACCCTCGGGACAGGGACCTCTCTGGGGCCAACGTCCTGACTTTC
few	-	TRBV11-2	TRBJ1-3	CASTMGRGQTSGNTIYF	TGTGCCAGCACTATGGGCCGGGGGCAGACCTCTGGAAACACCATATATTTT